The entry below gives a single T cell receptor (beta chain) sequence along with its context. Its cognate antigen is unknown. The source of the sample is a study of OX40 agonist ivuxolimab in advanced cancers. Study overall: People in dose escalation had one of these cancers: hepatocellular carcinoma, melanoma, renal cell or head and neck cancer.

The CDR3 extends over 14 amino acids. Trimming took 5 bases from V and 8 from J; bases not matched to a gene: 8. Germline lookup yields CDR1 SGHVS and CDR2 FQNEAQ. General observations from the study: At 0.1-3.0 mg/kg, partial responders had clonal expansion among the lowest observed.

Measured with immunoSEQ multiplex PCR; TCRdb has only the in-frame clones, and not every one. The sample holds 65,000 to 80,000 clones, over 80% seen once. The clonotype comes from an adult with an advanced solid tumor such as melanoma, head and neck, liver or kidney cancer. J is TRBJ2-1 and V is TRBV7-8; 8 bases are shared with TRBD1. Material: CD4+ or CD8+ T cells sorted from blood, obtained in a trial of the OX40 agonist ivuxolimab. The CDR3 protein is CASSQGTGNYEQFF. For the CDR3, the DNA is TGTGCCAGCAGCCAAGGGACAGGTAACTATGAGCAGTTCTTC.